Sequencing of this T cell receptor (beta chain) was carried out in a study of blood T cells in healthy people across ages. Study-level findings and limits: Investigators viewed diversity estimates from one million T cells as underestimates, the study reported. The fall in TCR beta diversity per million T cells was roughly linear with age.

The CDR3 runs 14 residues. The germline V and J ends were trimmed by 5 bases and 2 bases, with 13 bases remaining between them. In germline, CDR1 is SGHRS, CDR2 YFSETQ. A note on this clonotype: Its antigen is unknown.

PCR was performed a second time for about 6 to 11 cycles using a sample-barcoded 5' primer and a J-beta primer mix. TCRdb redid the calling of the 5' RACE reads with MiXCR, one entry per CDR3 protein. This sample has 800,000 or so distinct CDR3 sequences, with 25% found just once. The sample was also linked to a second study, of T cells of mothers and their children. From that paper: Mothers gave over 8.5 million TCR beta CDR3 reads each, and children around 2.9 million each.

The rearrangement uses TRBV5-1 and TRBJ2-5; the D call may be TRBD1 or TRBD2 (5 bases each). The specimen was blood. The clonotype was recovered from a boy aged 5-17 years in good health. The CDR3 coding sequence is TGCGCCAGCAGTGAAGGGGAGAGGCAAGAGACCCAGTACTTC. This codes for CASSEGERQETQYF.